The clone carrying this T cell receptor (beta chain) appeared a single time. Repertoires were generated with immunoSEQ multiplex PCR, while TCRdb's copy carries only in-frame clones and drops some. The data hold about 29,000 clones, with approximately 90% observed a single time. The germline V gene has CDR1 DFQATT and CDR2 SNEGSKA (reference sequence). The CDR3 totals 11 residues. The V end lost 7 bases, the J end lost 3 bases, and 8 bases lay between the germline ends. The sample originates from a study of control samples from healthy donors and cancer patients. The V call is TRBV20-1, the J call TRBJ2-3; a possible D gene is TRBD1 (6 bases). The sequencing input was formalin-fixed, paraffin-embedded tissue. This clonotype was obtained from a female donor with melanoma. The CDR3 spells CSVGQTDTQYF. The CDR3 DNA reads as TGCAGTGTGGGACAAACAGATACGCAGTATTTT.